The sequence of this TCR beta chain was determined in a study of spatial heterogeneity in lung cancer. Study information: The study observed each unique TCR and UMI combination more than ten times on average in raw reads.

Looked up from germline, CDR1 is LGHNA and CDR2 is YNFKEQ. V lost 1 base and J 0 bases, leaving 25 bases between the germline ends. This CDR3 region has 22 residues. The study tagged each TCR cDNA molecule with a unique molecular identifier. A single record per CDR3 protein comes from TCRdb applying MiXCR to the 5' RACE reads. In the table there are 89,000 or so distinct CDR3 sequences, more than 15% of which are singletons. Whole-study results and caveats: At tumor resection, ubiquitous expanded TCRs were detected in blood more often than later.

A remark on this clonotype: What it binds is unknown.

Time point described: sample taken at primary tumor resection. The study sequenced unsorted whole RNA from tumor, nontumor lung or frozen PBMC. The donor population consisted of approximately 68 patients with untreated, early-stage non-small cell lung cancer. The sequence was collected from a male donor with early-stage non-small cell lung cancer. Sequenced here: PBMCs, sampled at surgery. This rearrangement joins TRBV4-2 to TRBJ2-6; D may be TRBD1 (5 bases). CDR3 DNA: TGTGCCAGCAGCCAAGCTCCGATAAAGACAGACCTTCTAATCTCTGGGGCCAACGTCCTGACTTTC. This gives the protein CASSQAPIKTDLLISGANVLTF.